This T cell receptor (beta chain) was identified in a study of blood T cell repertoires in COVID-19. Profiled with immunoSEQ multiplex PCR; TCRdb holds only in-frame clones, not every one. Found here are 300,000 or so clones, 85% to 90% of them singletons; the top ten hold more than 9%. Germline-derived CDR1 and CDR2 are SGHRS and YFSETQ. The V end lost 5 bases, the J end lost 0 bases, and 13 bases lay between the germline ends. This CDR3 has 15 residues. The chain couples TRBV5-1 to TRBJ2-3, with a possible D match to TRBD1 (6 bases). This TCR derives from a woman aged 18-29 years who had recovered from COVID-19. Sequenced material: PBMCs or T cells enriched from blood (not recorded which). The CDR3 DNA reads TGCGCCAGCAGATATCTAGGACAGAGCACAGATACGCAGTATTTT. This codes for CASRYLGQSTDTQYF.